Listed here are 21 T cell receptor beta chains from one sample, sequenced in a study of OX40 agonist ivuxolimab in advanced cancers. The method was immunoSEQ multiplex PCR; TCRdb's version includes in-frame clones alone and lacks a portion of them. The sample has about 12,000 clones; around 80% are singletons. Sequenced here: CD4+ or CD8+ T cells sorted from blood, sampled in a trial of the OX40 agonist ivuxolimab. These receptors all stem from an adult with an advanced solid tumor such as melanoma, head and neck, liver or kidney cancer.

J is TRBJ2-5 and V is TRBV5-6; a possible D gene is TRBD1 (6 bases). Germline V lookup: CDR1 SGHDT, CDR2 YYEEEE. The CDR3 is made up of 15 amino acids. V dropped 4 bases and J dropped 5 bases, with 18 bases sitting between them. The CDR3 coding sequence is TGTGCCAGCAGCCCAACAGGGAAGTTTGGGGAGACCCAGTACTTC. This codes for CASSPTGKFGETQYF.

This chain links TRBV5-6 with TRBJ2-3, with D possibly called TRBD1 or TRBD2 (6 bases each). V gave up 4 bases and J gave up 5 bases, with 11 bases separating them. There are 13 residues in the CDR3. The V gene's germline CDR1 is SGHDT and CDR2 YYEEEE. The CDR3 coding sequence is TGTGCCAGCAGCCCGGAGGGGGGAGATACGCAGTATTTT. Amino acid sequence: CASSPEGGDTQYF. The variable domain in full, with the rest retrieved from reference TRBV5-6 and TRBJ2-3, is DAGVTQSPTHLIKTRGQQVTLRCSPKSGHDTVSWYQQALGQGPQFIFQYYEEEERQRGNFPDRFSGHQFPNYSSELNVNALLLGDSALYLCASSPEGGDTQYFGPGTRLTVL.

The sample holds one count of this clone. The chain recombines TRBV7-8 with TRBJ2-3; 10 positions agree with TRBD2. Germline trimming cut 2 bases from V and 1 base from J; bases unmatched to any gene: 12. Germline assignment: CDR1 SGHVS and CDR2 FQNEAQ. The CDR3 length is 19 residues. The CDR3: CASSLIEASGSVGTDTQYF. The CDR3 nucleotides are TGTGCCAGCAGCTTAATTGAGGCTAGCGGGAGTGTTGGCACAGATACGCAGTATTTT.

The chain has TRBV10-3 and TRBJ2-7; D is perhaps TRBD2 (8 bases). V lost 10 bases and J 0 bases, leaving 19 bases between the germline ends. The CDR3 has 15 amino acids. CDR1 and CDR2 from the germline V gene are ENHRY and SYGVKD. The CDR3 nucleotides are TGTGCCACCAAGGGGGCACTAGCGGCCTCCTACGAGCAGTACTTC. Translating it yields CATKGALAASYEQYF.

The V and J genes are TRBV6-5 and TRBJ2-1; D is possibly TRBD2 (6 bases). Germline CDR1 is MNHEY and CDR2 is SVGAGI. This CDR3 comprises 13 residues. The germline V and J ends were trimmed by 6 bases and 5 bases, with 11 bases remaining between them. CDR3 nucleotides: TGTGCCAGCAGCGGCCCGGGGGACAATGAGCAGTTCTTC. Protein: CASSGPGDNEQFF.

Here the CDR3 reads CATSSGKAVEAFF. In DNA, the CDR3 is TGTGCCACCAGCAGCGGGAAGGCCGTTGAAGCTTTCTTT. This sequence joins TRBV15 and TRBJ1-1; unclear D gene. In germline, CDR1 is LNHNV, CDR2 YYDKDF (reference sequence). This CDR3 region has 13 residues. V dropped 3 bases and J dropped 7 bases, with 12 bases sitting between them.

The rearrangement joins TRBV7-9 to TRBJ2-7; D gene ambiguous. V shed 5 bases and J shed 2 bases, with 10 bases lying between them. Per germline, CDR1 SEHNR and CDR2 FQNEAQ (reference sequence). This CDR3 has 13 amino acids. The CDR3 spells CASSPSSAYEQYF. The CDR3 DNA reads as TGTGCCAGCAGCCCTAGTAGTGCCTACGAGCAGTACTTC.

This clone was detected only a few times. J is TRBJ2-1 and V is TRBV20-1; 8 bases line up with TRBD2. Germline values: CDR1 DFQATT, CDR2 SNEGSKA (reference sequence). The CDR3 consists of 10 residues. Losses at the gene ends were 5 bases for V and 15 bases for J; bases not matched to a gene: 6. This CDR3 is CSALSGRPFF. CDR3 nucleotide sequence: TGCAGTGCTCTAAGCGGGAGACCGTTCTTC.

The V gene is TRBV27, the J gene TRBJ2-5; a possible D gene is TRBD1 (6 bases). The CDR3 has 16 residues. The V gene's germline CDR1 is MNHEY and CDR2 SMNVEV (reference sequence). Trimming shortened V by 5 bases and J by 2 bases, and 18 bases separated the two germline ends. DNA of the CDR3: TGTGCCAGCAGTCCACTGGTCGACAGGAAACAAGAGACCCAGTACTTC. It codes for CASSPLVDRKQETQYF.

As concerns this clone: Sequence at one end of the junction differs from germline and may be a read error. The rearrangement links TRBV7-7 to TRBJ2-5; perhaps TRBD1 as D (6 bases). The J call may be mistaken, given a closer DNA end match to TRBJ2-7. This CDR3 has 13 residues. CDR1 SSHAT and CDR2 FNYEAQ come from the germline V gene (reference sequence). CDR3 coding DNA: TGTGCTAGCAGCTCGGGACATCCTTACGAGCAGTACTTC. It specifies CASSSGHPYEQYF.

The chain couples TRBV15 to TRBJ1-5, with 7 nucleotides matching TRBD1. Trimming removed 1 base from V and 1 base from J; junction bases left unmatched: 7. This CDR3 spans 17 amino acids. CDR1 is LNHNV and CDR2 is YYDKDF in the germline V gene (reference sequence). In nucleotides, the CDR3 is TGTGCCACCAGCAGAGGGACAGGCAGGGAAAGCAATCAGCCCCAGCATTTT. Its translation: CATSRGTGRESNQPQHF.

V and J are TRBV7-9 and TRBJ2-7; TRBD1 matches 7 bases. Germline V lookup: CDR1 SEHNR, CDR2 FQNEAQ (reference sequence). V lost 5 bases, J lost 3 bases, and 4 bases stayed unmatched. The CDR3 runs 13 residues. Written as DNA, the CDR3 is TGTGCCAGCAGCGAGGGACAGTACTACGAGCAGTACTTC. It translates to CASSEGQYYEQYF.

The chain carries TRBV4-1 and TRBJ2-3; TRBD2 matches at 8 bases. The V gene's germline CDR1 is MGHRA and CDR2 YSYEKL. The CDR3 runs 14 residues. J gave up 8 bases and V 0 bases, and 4 bases lay outside the gene matches. The DNA of the CDR3 is TGCGCCAGCAGCCAAGACAACCTAGCGGGTACGCAGTATTTT. It specifies CASSQDNLAGTQYF.

The chain employs TRBV5-6 and TRBJ1-4; D unclear. Germline V gives CDR1 SGHDT, CDR2 YYEEEE. V was pared by 7 bases and J by 8 bases, with 12 bases between. This CDR3 has 12 amino acids. As DNA, the CDR3 is TGTGCCAGCCGTGGGGTAGGGGAAAAACTGTTTTTT. It specifies CASRGVGEKLFF.

The V gene is TRBV19, the J gene TRBJ2-1, with 12 bases identical to TRBD2. The germline gives CDR1 LNHDA, CDR2 SQIVND (reference sequence). V was clipped by 4 bases and J by 2 bases; unmatched bases: 6. This CDR3 is 17 amino acids long. In DNA, the CDR3 is TGTGCCAGTAGTAGACTAGCGGGAGTAGACGCCTACAATGAGCAGTTCTTC. This gives the protein CASSRLAGVDAYNEQFF.

The chain uses TRBV7-9 and TRBJ1-1, with a possible D match to TRBD1 (6 bases). CDR3 length: 15 amino acids. V was trimmed by 4 bases and J by 0 bases, leaving 12 bases between them. Germline V lookup: CDR1 SEHNR, CDR2 FQNEAQ (reference sequence). The CDR3 is CASSSSGGLNTEAFF. In DNA, the CDR3 is TGTGCCAGCAGCTCAAGCGGGGGCTTGAACACTGAAGCTTTCTTT.

The chain employs TRBV4-3 and TRBJ2-1, with a tentative D call TRBD2 (5 bases). The CDR3 is 16 residues long. CDR1 is LGHNA and CDR2 is YSLEER in the germline V gene. The V and J ends lost 1 base and 1 base respectively, with 11 bases between them. CDR3 nucleotide sequence: TGCGCCAGCAGCCAAGGTTCGGGATTATCCTACAATGAGCAGTTCTTC. It yields the protein CASSQGSGLSYNEQFF.

This clone is labeled as medium-sized (0.01 to 0.1%). The chain is built from TRBV5-4 and TRBJ1-4; D uncertain. This CDR3 is built from 12 residues. V lost 7 bases to trimming and J lost 0 bases, with 4 bases between them. Germline V lookup: CDR1 SGHNT, CDR2 YYREEE (reference sequence). The CDR3 protein is CASGPTNEKLFF. DNA for the CDR3: TGTGCCAGCGGTCCAACTAATGAAAAACTGTTTTTT.

V gene TRBV4-2 combines with J gene TRBJ1-5; 7 bases are a match to TRBD1. Trimming at V came to 4 bases and at J to 0 bases, leaving 3 bases not matched to a gene. This CDR3 is built from 15 residues. The germline gives CDR1 LGHNA, CDR2 YNFKEQ. The CDR3 is CASSPTGDSNQPQHF. Written as DNA, the CDR3 is TGTGCCAGCAGCCCCACAGGGGATAGCAATCAGCCCCAGCATTTT.

In its sample, this clone is medium-sized (0.01 to 0.1%). The CDR3 region has the DNA TGTGCCAGTAGTGTCGGTTCGAACACTGAAGCTTTCTTT. As protein: CASSVGSNTEAFF. The chain employs TRBV19 and TRBJ1-1; D is unresolved. Per the germline V gene, CDR1 is LNHDA and CDR2 is SQIVND (reference sequence). V was pared by 5 bases and J by 1 base, with 8 bases between. The CDR3 contains 13 residues. The whole variable domain, filled in from reference TRBV19 and TRBJ1-1, reads DGGITQSPKYLFRKEGQNVTLSCEQNLNHDAMYWYRQDPGQGLRLIYYSQIVNDFQKGDIAEGYSVSREKKESFPLTVTSAQKNPTAFYLCASSVGSNTEAFFGQGTRLTVV.

The rearrangement joins TRBV7-9 to TRBJ2-1, with no clear D. V was cut by 7 bases and J by 1 base, with 8 bases left in between. Looked up from germline, CDR1 is SEHNR and CDR2 is FQNEAQ (reference sequence). The CDR3 sequence is 13 residues long. CDR3 DNA: TGTGCCAGCAAGGGTAGTTCCTACAATGAGCAGTTCTTC. Translated: CASKGSSYNEQFF.